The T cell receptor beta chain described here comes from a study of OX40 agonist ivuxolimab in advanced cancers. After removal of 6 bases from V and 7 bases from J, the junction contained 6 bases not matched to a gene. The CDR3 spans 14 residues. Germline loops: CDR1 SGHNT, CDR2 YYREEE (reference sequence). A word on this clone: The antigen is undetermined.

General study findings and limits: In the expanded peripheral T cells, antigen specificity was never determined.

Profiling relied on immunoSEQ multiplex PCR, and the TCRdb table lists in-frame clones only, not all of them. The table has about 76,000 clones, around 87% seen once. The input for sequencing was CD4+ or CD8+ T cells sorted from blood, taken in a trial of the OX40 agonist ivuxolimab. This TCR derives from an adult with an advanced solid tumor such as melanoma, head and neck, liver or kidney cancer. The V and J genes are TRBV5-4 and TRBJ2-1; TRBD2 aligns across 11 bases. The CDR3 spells CASNSGGARNEQFF. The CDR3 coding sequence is TGTGCCAGCAATAGCGGGGGGGCGCGTAATGAGCAGTTCTTC.